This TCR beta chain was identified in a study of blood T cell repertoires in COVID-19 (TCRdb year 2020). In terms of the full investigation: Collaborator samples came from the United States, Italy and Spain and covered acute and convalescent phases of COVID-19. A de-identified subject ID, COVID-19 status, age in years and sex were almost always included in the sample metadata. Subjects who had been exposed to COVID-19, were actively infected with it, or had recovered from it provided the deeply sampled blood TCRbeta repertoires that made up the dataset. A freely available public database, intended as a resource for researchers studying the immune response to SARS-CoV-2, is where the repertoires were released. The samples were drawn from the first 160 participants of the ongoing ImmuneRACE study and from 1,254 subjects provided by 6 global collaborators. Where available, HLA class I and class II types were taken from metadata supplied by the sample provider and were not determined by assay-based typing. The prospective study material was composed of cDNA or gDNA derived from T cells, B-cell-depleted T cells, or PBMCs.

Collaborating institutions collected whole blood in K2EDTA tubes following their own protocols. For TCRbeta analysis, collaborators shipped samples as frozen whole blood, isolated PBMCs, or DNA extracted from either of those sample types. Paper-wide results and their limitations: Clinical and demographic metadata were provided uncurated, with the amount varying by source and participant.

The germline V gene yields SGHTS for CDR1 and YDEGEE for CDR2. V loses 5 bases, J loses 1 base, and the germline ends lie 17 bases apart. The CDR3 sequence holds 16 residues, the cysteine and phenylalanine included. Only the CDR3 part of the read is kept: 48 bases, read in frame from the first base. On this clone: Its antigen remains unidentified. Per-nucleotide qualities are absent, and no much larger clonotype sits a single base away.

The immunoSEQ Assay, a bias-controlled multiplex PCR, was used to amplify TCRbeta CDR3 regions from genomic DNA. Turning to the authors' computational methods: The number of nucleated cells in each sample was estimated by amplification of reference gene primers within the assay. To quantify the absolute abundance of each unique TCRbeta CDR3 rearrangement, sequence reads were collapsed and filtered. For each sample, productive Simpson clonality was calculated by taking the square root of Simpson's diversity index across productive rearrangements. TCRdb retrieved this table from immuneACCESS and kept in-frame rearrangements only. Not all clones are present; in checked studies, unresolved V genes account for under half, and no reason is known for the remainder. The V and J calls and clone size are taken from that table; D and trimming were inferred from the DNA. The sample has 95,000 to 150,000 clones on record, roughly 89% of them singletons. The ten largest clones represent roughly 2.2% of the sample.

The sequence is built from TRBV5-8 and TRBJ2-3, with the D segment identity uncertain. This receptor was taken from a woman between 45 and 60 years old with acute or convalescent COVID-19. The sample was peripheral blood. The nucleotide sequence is TGTGCCAGCAGTCGGGTCGCATTTGGTCGCACAGATACGCAGTATTTT. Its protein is CASSRVAFGRTDTQYF. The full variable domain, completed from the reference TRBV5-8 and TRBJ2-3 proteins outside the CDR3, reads EAGVTQSPTHLIKTRGQQATLRCSPISGHTSVYWYQQALGLGLQFLLWYDEGEERNRGNFPPRFSGRQFPNYSSELNVNALELEDSALYLCASSRVAFGRTDTQYFGPGTRLTVL.